These 28 T cell receptor beta chains were sequenced from one sample in a study of identifying expanded T cells in peripheral blood. Method: immunoSEQ multiplex PCR; TCRdb's copy keeps in-frame clones and lacks some. The sample consists of approximately 140,000 clones, roughly 90% of them appearing once. Sequenced: blood. The receptor source for this set is a person aged 18 to 69 in good health.

The chain has TRBV15 and TRBJ2-7; the D is unclear. This CDR3 is 14 amino acids long. V lost 0 bases, J lost 1 base, and 7 bases lay in between. Germline lookup yields CDR1 LNHNV and CDR2 YYDKDF (reference sequence). The CDR3 bases are TGTGCCACCAGCAGAGATATGGGGTCCTACGAGCAGTACTTC. Translated, it gives CATSRDMGSYEQYF. The full variable domain, its missing parts supplied by reference TRBV15 and TRBJ2-7, is DAMVIQNPRYQVTQFGKPVTLSCSQTLNHNVMYWYQQKSSQAPKLLFHYYDKDFNNEADTPDNFQSRRPNTSFCFLDIRSPGLGDTAMYLCATSRDMGSYEQYFGPGTRLTVT.

J is TRBJ2-7 and V is TRBV7-3; 8 positions match TRBD1. The V gene's germline CDR1 is SGHTA and CDR2 FQGTGA. V was pared by 5 bases and J by 6 bases, with 3 bases of the junction left unmatched. The CDR3 spans 12 residues. CDR3 DNA: TGTGCCAGCAGCGCAGGACAGGGCGAGCAGTACTTC. This encodes CASSAGQGEQYF.

V is TRBV5-1 and J is TRBJ2-1; TRBD1 is a possible D gene (5 bases). The germline CDR1 and CDR2 sequences are SGHRS and YFSETQ. The CDR3 sequence is 16 residues long. V was pared by 0 bases and J by 3 bases, with 13 bases between. This chain's CDR3 is CASSLVVGLDYNEQFF. As DNA, the CDR3 is TGCGCCAGCAGCTTGGTGGTGGGGCTGGACTACAATGAGCAGTTCTTC.

The genes are TRBV11-2 and TRBJ1-3; TRBD1 might be the D (5 bases). Trimming took off 1 base at V and 0 bases at J, with 10 bases between the two ends. CDR1 SGHAT and CDR2 FQNNGV come from the germline V gene. The CDR3 runs to 16 residues. The CDR3, as DNA: TGTGCCAGCAGCTTAGTGGGGCCTCCCTCTGGAAACACCATATATTTT. Amino acids: CASSLVGPPSGNTIYF.

V and J are TRBV7-1 and TRBJ1-6, with D unclear. TRBV7-1 has ORF status, its function being uncertain. The CDR3 consists of 13 residues. The V end was cut by 5 bases, the J end by 9 bases, with 11 bases between. The CDR3 DNA reads TGTGCCAGCAGCCCCCTGAGGGTTTCACCCCTCCACTTT. Translating it yields CASSPLRVSPLHF.

This clone was seen once. The chain links TRBV10-3 to TRBJ2-1, with D hard to call. V shed 2 bases and J shed 5 bases, with 10 bases lying between them. The CDR3 covers 14 residues. From germline, CDR1 is ENHRY and CDR2 SYGVKD. The CDR3 coding sequence is TGTGCCATCAGTGAGGACAAAGGGAACAATGAGCAGTTCTTC. Translation gives CAISEDKGNNEQFF.

This chain uses TRBV9 with TRBJ1-3; D might be TRBD1 (5 bases). The germline gives CDR1 SGDLS, CDR2 YYNGEE. Trimming stripped 2 bases from V and 2 bases from J, with 11 bases between. The CDR3 runs to 15 residues. CDR3 residues: CASSVEGTTGNTIYF. CDR3 DNA sequence: TGTGCCAGCAGCGTCGAAGGGACTACTGGAAACACCATATATTTT.

V usage is TRBV4-2 and J usage is TRBJ2-1; 8 bases map to TRBD1. CDR3 length: 16 residues. V lost 5 bases and J lost 2; bases outside the gene matches: 8. CDR1 and CDR2 (germline): LGHNA, YNFKEQ. Here the CDR3 DNA reads TGTGCCAGCAGCTTACCGGGACAGGTCACCTACAATGAGCAGTTCTTC. This translates into CASSLPGQVTYNEQFF.

This chain links TRBV25-1 with TRBJ2-2; no clear D gene. CDR1 is MGHDK, CDR2 SYGVNS, per germline. The CDR3 consists of 16 residues. Trimming left V 3 bases short and J 8 bases short, with 19 bases between. The CDR3 loop reads CASSDPRLPMSGELFF. CDR3 nucleotide sequence: TGTGCCAGCAGTGACCCGCGTCTACCCATGTCGGGGGAGCTGTTTTTT.

The chain joins TRBV5-6 to TRBJ2-2, with unresolved D. CDR3 length: 14 amino acids. Germline lookup yields CDR1 SGHDT and CDR2 YYEEEE. V lost 2 bases and J 5 bases, leaving 10 bases between the germline ends. The CDR3: CASSFPDSTGELFF. CDR3 in DNA: TGTGCCAGCAGCTTTCCAGATTCAACCGGGGAGCTGTTTTTT.

The chain recombines TRBV6-5 with TRBJ2-3; 7 nucleotides line up with TRBD2. The CDR3 sequence is 13 residues long. V was clipped by 7 bases and J by 1 base; unmatched bases: 2. CDR1 is MNHEY, CDR2 SVGAGI, per germline. CDR3: CASTLAGTDTQYF. Written as DNA, the CDR3 is TGTGCCAGCACGCTAGCGGGCACAGATACGCAGTATTTT.

This clone appeared a few times. This chain joins TRBV29-1 and TRBJ1-2, with 8 bases matching TRBD1. The CDR3 is 14 amino acids. From germline, CDR1 is SQVTM and CDR2 ANQGSEA. V shed 2 bases and J 6 bases; nucleotides not matched to a gene: 8. This chain's CDR3 is CSVEKGQGANGYTF. In DNA form, the CDR3 reads TGCAGCGTTGAAAAGGGCCAGGGGGCAAATGGCTACACCTTC.

V and J are TRBV5-8 and TRBJ1-5, with unresolved D. V was cut by 2 bases and J by 3 bases, with 12 bases left in between. The CDR3 extends over 15 amino acids. Germline values: CDR1 SGHTS, CDR2 YDEGEE. The CDR3 region has the DNA TGTGCCAGCAGCTTAATGGACTTCCACAATCAGCCCCAGCATTTT. This sequence encodes CASSLMDFHNQPQHF.

J is TRBJ2-2 and V is TRBV6-1; D unresolved. CDR1 MNHNS and CDR2 SASEGT come from the germline V gene. This CDR3 has 13 residues. Trimming stripped 6 bases from V and 7 bases from J, with 12 bases between. The CDR3 loop reads CASSRTEDGELFF. The CDR3 DNA reads TGTGCCAGCAGCCGGACGGAAGACGGGGAGCTGTTTTTT.

The genes are TRBV11-1 and TRBJ1-1; D gene uncertain. Deletions cut 3 bases from V and 3 bases from J, with 8 bases between. Germline loops: CDR1 SGHAT, CDR2 FQDESV (reference sequence). The CDR3 extends over 13 amino acids. CDR3 nucleotide sequence: TGTGCCAGCAGCTTGAGCGGGTACACTGAAGCTTTCTTT. It codes for CASSLSGYTEAFF.

This chain uses TRBV30 with TRBJ1-2, with 9 bases lining up with TRBD1. Germline loops: CDR1 GTSNPN, CDR2 SVGIG (reference sequence). The V and J ends lost 2 bases and 4 bases, in that order; junction bases with no gene match: 5. The CDR3 extends over 14 amino acids. CDR3 in DNA: TGTGCCTGGAGTCATACGACAGGGGGCTATGGCTACACCTTC. Its translation is CAWSHTTGGYGYTF.

This chain joins TRBV28 and TRBJ2-7; a possible D gene is TRBD2 (6 bases). CDR3 length equals 10 residues. Trimming left V 8 bases short and J 4 bases short, with 6 bases between. Germline CDR1 reads MDHEN; CDR2 reads SYDVKM. DNA of the CDR3: TGTGCCAGCGGGACTTACGAGCAGTACTTC. Its protein product is CASGTYEQYF.

This clone was picked up a small number of times. The gene calls are TRBV4-2 and TRBJ1-2, with 7 bases fitting TRBD1. V lost 3 bases, J lost 6 bases, and 10 bases stayed unmatched. The CDR3 contains 15 residues. Germline CDR1 LGHNA, CDR2 YNFKEQ. CDR3 sequence: CASSHLQGIGDGYTF. The CDR3 DNA is TGTGCCAGCAGCCATTTACAGGGGATCGGGGATGGCTACACCTTC.

The rearrangement uses TRBV5-1 and TRBJ1-1; TRBD1 aligns across 8 bases. Germline V gene sequence: CDR1 SGHRS, CDR2 YFSETQ. Trimming at V came to 5 bases and at J to 3 bases, leaving 12 bases not matched to a gene. The CDR3 is made up of 16 amino acids. CDR3 in amino acids: CASRHAPGGGYTEAFF. The DNA for the CDR3 is TGCGCCAGCAGACATGCCCCAGGGGGCGGTTACACTGAAGCTTTCTTT.

V is TRBV4-3 and J is TRBJ2-5; 7 bases map to TRBD2. This CDR3 contains 17 residues. The V segment lost 4 bases and the J segment 5 bases; nucleotides outside the gene matches: 16. Germline V gives CDR1 LGHNA, CDR2 YSLEER. The CDR3, as DNA: TGCGCCAGCAGCCCAAGAAGGGGAGCGGGGCGGTGGGAGACCCAGTACTTC. It yields the protein CASSPRRGAGRWETQYF.

V usage is TRBV6-4 and J usage is TRBJ2-7; 8 bases align to TRBD1. In germline, CDR1 is MRHNA, CDR2 SNTAGT. V gave up 7 bases and J gave up 2 bases; unmatched junction bases: 4. This CDR3 is 13 amino acids long. CDR3 nucleotides: TGTGCCAGCATCGGGACAGGCCCCTACGAGCAGTACTTC. Its protein is CASIGTGPYEQYF.

This sequence joins TRBV7-3 and TRBJ2-7; 10 nucleotides align to TRBD2. The ends lost 3 bases at V and 3 bases at J; junction bases unmatched: 8. This CDR3 comprises 16 residues. Germline V gene lookup returns CDR1 SGHTA and CDR2 FQGTGA. CDR3 in DNA: TGTGCCAGCAGCTTCTCCGGGCTAGCGGGGGACTACGAGCAGTACTTC. This translates into CASSFSGLAGDYEQYF.

V gene TRBV6-5 combines with J gene TRBJ2-7; weak D call: TRBD1 (6 bases). Trimming left V 4 bases short and J 3 bases short, with 16 bases between. CDR3 size: 15 residues. CDR1 is MNHEY, CDR2 SVGAGI, per germline. The CDR3 sequence is CASSFGYRADYEQYF. CDR3 DNA sequence: TGTGCCAGCAGTTTTGGTTACAGGGCCGACTACGAGCAGTACTTC.

The V gene is TRBV5-4, the J gene TRBJ2-2, with 8 bases that match TRBD2. Germline V gives CDR1 SGHNT, CDR2 YYREEE (reference sequence). V lost 3 bases and J lost 7; bases outside the gene matches: 5. This CDR3 comprises 14 residues. In nucleotides, the CDR3 is TGTGCCAGCAGCTCAACTAGCGGAGACGGGGAGCTGTTTTTT. Encoded protein: CASSSTSGDGELFF.

The CDR3 spells CASSPREGPGMDEQFF. The CDR3, as DNA: TGCGCCAGCAGCCCCCGAGAGGGCCCCGGAATGGATGAGCAGTTCTTC. The chain has TRBV4-1 and TRBJ2-1; D is perhaps TRBD2 (5 bases). The CDR3 spans 16 residues. Germline V lookup: CDR1 MGHRA, CDR2 YSYEKL. Deletions cut 4 bases from V and 8 bases from J, with 21 bases between.

J is TRBJ2-5 and V is TRBV5-1; 10 bases map to TRBD2. The CDR3 is 16 amino acids. V lost 1 base and J lost 4; bases outside the gene matches: 7. CDR1 is SGHRS and CDR2 is YFSETQ in the germline V gene. The CDR3, as DNA: TGCGCCAGCAGCTTGTTTCTAGCGGGGGAGGGAGAGACCCAGTACTTC. Protein product: CASSLFLAGEGETQYF.

V and J are TRBV30 and TRBJ2-5, with 8 bases aligning to TRBD1. V was pared by 5 bases and J by 11 bases, with 19 bases of the junction left unmatched. The germline gives CDR1 GTSNPN, CDR2 SVGIG (reference sequence). This CDR3 comprises 15 residues. The CDR3 here is CAWGGFGTGLGEQYF. DNA of the CDR3: TGTGCCTGGGGGGGATTCGGGACAGGCCTTGGGGAGCAGTACTTC.

The chain uses TRBV7-9 and TRBJ1-5; no reliable D call. CDR1 SEHNR and CDR2 FQNEAQ come from the germline V gene (reference sequence). V lost 6 bases, J lost 1 base, and 13 bases lay in between. The CDR3 extends over 15 amino acids. The CDR3 bases are TGTGCCAGCAGTCCGTGGACCGCCAGCAATCAGCCCCAGCATTTT. Translating it yields CASSPWTASNQPQHF. The full variable domain, its missing parts supplied by reference TRBV7-9 and TRBJ1-5, is DTGVSQNPRHKITKRGQNVTFRCDPISEHNRLYWYRQTLGQGPEFLTYFQNEAQLEKSRLLSDRFSAERPKGSFSTLEIQRTEQGDSAMYLCASSPWTASNQPQHFGDGTRLSIL.